Below are 7 T cell receptor beta chains sequenced from a single sample in a study of CD8 T cells in ankylosing spondylitis. One entry per CDR3 protein results from TCRdb running MiXCR on the 5' RACE reads. The profile shows approximately 220,000 distinct CDR3 sequences, over 9.5% of them singletons. Sequencing input: blood, either unsorted or a sorted T cell fraction (not recorded which). The source is a male donor with ankylosing spondylitis or in good health (not recorded which).

This clonotype was counted at least ten times. This rearrangement joins TRBV7-2 to TRBJ1-2; D gene unclear. Per germline, CDR1 SGHTA and CDR2 FQGNSA. This CDR3 region has 13 residues. The germline V and J ends were trimmed by 5 bases and 0 bases, with 7 bases remaining between them. Written as DNA, the CDR3 is TGTGCCAGCAGCCCGCAGCCTAACTATGGCTACACCTTC. This gives the protein CASSPQPNYGYTF.

The chain's CDR3 is CASSLVGAGQAYEQYF. As DNA, the CDR3 is TGCGCCAGCAGCTTGGTAGGGGCAGGTCAGGCCTACGAGCAGTACTTC. V and J are TRBV5-1 and TRBJ2-7; tentatively, D is TRBD1 (5 bases). CDR1 SGHRS and CDR2 YFSETQ come from the germline V gene. The V gene lost 0 bases and the J gene lost 2 bases, with 15 bases spanning the gap. The CDR3 is 16 amino acids.

This clonotype was counted many times. The chain employs TRBV20-1 and TRBJ1-5; D unclear. V was pared by 6 bases and J by 4 bases, with 16 bases between. Germline V gene sequence: CDR1 DFQATT, CDR2 SNEGSKA (reference sequence). CDR3 length equals 14 residues. The CDR3 loop is CSAGLAVSNQPQHF. The CDR3 bases are TGCAGTGCCGGCTTGGCAGTAAGTAATCAGCCCCAGCATTTT.

Many counts were recorded for this clonotype. V gene TRBV21-1 combines with J gene TRBJ2-5. TRBV21-1 is annotated as a pseudogene. This CDR3 spans 13 amino acids. The CDR3 sequence: CASSKLRQETQYF. The DNA of the CDR3 is TGTGCCAGCAGCAAACTGAGGCAAGAGACCCAGTACTTC.

This clonotype was recorded a few times. V and J are TRBV7-6 and TRBJ2-6, with D perhaps matching TRBD1 (5 bases). V lost 6 bases, J lost 0 bases, and 12 bases lay in between. The CDR3 sequence is 16 residues long. Germline values: CDR1 SGHVS, CDR2 FNYEAQ. CDR3 amino acids: CASSPRGNSGANVLTF. DNA for the CDR3: TGTGCCAGCAGTCCTAGGGGCAACTCTGGGGCCAACGTCCTGACTTTC.

This clonotype was detected ten times or more. This chain connects TRBV7-6 to TRBJ1-1; D gene ambiguous. Germline V gives CDR1 SGHVS, CDR2 FNYEAQ. V lost 1 base, J lost 1 base, and 7 bases lay in between. CDR3 length equals 14 residues. CDR3 amino acids: CASSLGATNTEAFF. The CDR3 bases are TGTGCCAGCAGCTTAGGGGCCACGAACACTGAAGCTTTCTTT. The variable domain in full, completed from reference TRBV7-6 and TRBJ1-1, reads GAGVSQSPRYKVTKRGQDVALRCDPISGHVSLYWYRQALGQGPEFLTYFNYEAQQDKSGLPNDRFSAERPEGSISTLTIQRTEQRDSAMYRCASSLGATNTEAFFGQGTRLTVV.

This clonotype occurred many times. This chain connects TRBV5-6 to TRBJ2-7; 8 bases agree with TRBD2. The CDR3 sequence is 14 residues long. CDR1 and CDR2 (germline): SGHDT, YYEEEE. With V trimmed by 0 bases and J by 5 bases, 4 bases remained unmatched. DNA of the CDR3: TGTGCCAGCAGCTTGGGGACTAGCAGCGACGAGCAGTACTTC. Its translation: CASSLGTSSDEQYF.